Listed below are T cell receptor beta chains from one sample, sequenced in a study of T cells after yellow fever vaccination. TCRdb reprocessed the 5' RACE reads via MiXCR and lists one record per CDR3 protein. The table has nearly 350,000 distinct CDR3 sequences, around 8.1% seen once. The sample here was PBMCs, taken around 45 days after the first yellow fever vaccination. The receptors come from a man aged 18 to 30 who received the YFV17D yellow fever vaccine. Each CDR3 is given with its conserved first and last residue. The D gene is left open where the match is weak. A clone size is listed for some rows: how often the clone was seen (once, few, many), or a class if it is expanded.

D: -
size: -
J: TRBJ2-3
V: TRBV11-2
DNA: TGTGCCAGCAGCTTAGAGGGGACGGGTCGGCGGTCAGATACGCAGTATTTT
CDR3: CASSLEGTGRRSDTQYF

D: -
size: few
J: TRBJ1-6
V: TRBV11-2
DNA: TGTGCCAGCAGCTTAGTTTCAGAACCCTGGGATAATTCACCCCTCCACTTT
CDR3: CASSLVSEPWDNSPLHF

D: TRBD2
size: few
J: TRBJ2-1
V: TRBV12-3/TRBV12-4
DNA: TGTGCCAGCACCCCTAGCGGGAGGGTCAGTGAGCAGTTCTTC
CDR3: CASTPSGRVSEQFF

D: -
size: -
J: TRBJ2-7
V: TRBV21-1
DNA: TGTGCCAGCAGCAAAGGGGGCAGGGTAGTGCACGAGCAGTACTTC
CDR3: CASSKGGRVVHEQYF

D: -
size: few
J: TRBJ1-5
V: TRBV7-9
DNA: TGTGCCAGCAGCCTAACGGACGGATACAATCAGCCCCAGCATTTT
CDR3: CASSLTDGYNQPQHF

D: TRBD1
size: few
J: TRBJ1-1
V: TRBV29-1
DNA: TGCAGCGGAACAGGGGGACTAACTGAAGCTTTCTTT
CDR3: CSGTGGLTEAFF

D: -
size: few
J: TRBJ1-2
V: TRBV29-1
DNA: TGCAGCGTTGTAAGCAGCACATATGGCTACACCTTC
CDR3: CSVVSSTYGYTF

D: -
size: few
J: TRBJ1-5
V: TRBV7-2
DNA: TGTGCCAGCAGCATCGACCCCAGGGGAGCTGAACAGCCCCAGCATTTT
CDR3: CASSIDPRGAEQPQHF

D: TRBD1
size: many
J: TRBJ1-2
V: TRBV5-1
DNA: TGCGCCAGCAGCTCAGACAGGGGGCTTCTCTATGGCTACACCTTC
CDR3: CASSSDRGLLYGYTF

D: TRBD2
size: few
J: TRBJ2-1
V: TRBV10-2
DNA: TGCGCCAGCAGCGCCACTAGCGGGGGGCAGAATGAGCAGTTCTTC
CDR3: CASSATSGGQNEQFF

D: -
size: few
J: TRBJ1-1
V: TRBV7-6
DNA: TGTGCCAGCAGCCAGTATATGAACACTGAAGCTTTCTTT
CDR3: CASSQYMNTEAFF

D: TRBD2
size: -
J: TRBJ2-3
V: TRBV24-1
DNA: TGTGCCACCAGTGATACCGGGACTAGCGCGGCGGATACGCAGTATTTT
CDR3: CATSDTGTSAADTQYF

D: -
size: few
J: TRBJ1-3
V: TRBV2
DNA: TGTGCCAGCAGTGAAGTAGGGGTCGGAAACACCATATATTTT
CDR3: CASSEVGVGNTIYF

D: -
size: -
J: TRBJ2-1
V: TRBV4-1
DNA: TGCGCCAGCAGCCCGGACCGTAGCGATGAGCAGTTCTTC
CDR3: CASSPDRSDEQFF

D: -
size: few
J: TRBJ2-3
V: TRBV4-2
DNA: TGTGCCAGCAGGTACAGTAGCACAGATACGCAGTATTTT
CDR3: CASRYSSTDTQYF

D: -
size: -
J: TRBJ2-2
V: TRBV9
DNA: TGTGCCAGCAGCCCCCGGACAGGGAGGGGCACCGGGGAGCTGTTTTTT
CDR3: CASSPRTGRGTGELFF

D: -
size: few
J: TRBJ1-4
V: TRBV20-1
DNA: TGCAGTGCTCCCACCCACAGCGTATCTAATGAAAAACTGTTTTTT
CDR3: CSAPTHSVSNEKLFF

D: -
size: few
J: TRBJ2-3
V: TRBV4-3
DNA: TGCGCCAGCAGCCCAGGAGGGGGTTTTACGCAGTATTTT
CDR3: CASSPGGGFTQYF

D: -
size: once
J: TRBJ1-2
V: TRBV19
DNA: TGTGCCAGTACCCCATGGGGCGAAGAGGGTGGCTACACCTTC
CDR3: CASTPWGEEGGYTF

D: TRBD2
size: few
J: TRBJ2-1
V: TRBV9
DNA: TGTGCCAGCAGCGTTTGGGTAGCGGGGGGAAATGAGCAGTTCTTC
CDR3: CASSVWVAGGNEQFF

D: -
size: -
J: TRBJ1-5
V: TRBV2
DNA: TGTGCCAGCAGTGCCACAGATTATAGCAATCAGCCCCAGCATTTT
CDR3: CASSATDYSNQPQHF

D: TRBD1
size: -
J: TRBJ1-2
V: TRBV18
DNA: TGTGCCAGCTCACCAAGGGGAGGGGGCGCCTATGGCTACACCTTC
CDR3: CASSPRGGGAYGYTF